The 21 T cell receptor beta chains in this list originate from one sample, sequenced in a study of cytomegalovirus exposure and HLA in healthy donors. Primers included in the PCR were 60 Vbeta and 13 Jbeta primers. Some clones are missing from TCRdb's copy, which holds only in-frame ones; the method was immunoSEQ multiplex PCR. Here the sample spans some 200,000 clones, about four fifths being singletons. Sequenced sample: PBMCs. These receptors all come from a boy aged 2-15 years in good health and CMV-seronegative.

In this sample, this clone turned up a few times. The chain links TRBV10-2 to TRBJ2-1; 14 bases match TRBD2. Germline lookup yields CDR1 WSHSY and CDR2 SAAADI. The V and J ends lost 5 bases and 5 bases, in that order; junction bases with no gene match: 8. The CDR3 has 17 residues. CDR3 region: CASSPWTSGGYNNEQFF. In nucleotides, the CDR3 is TGCGCCAGCAGTCCCTGGACTAGCGGGGGGTACAACAATGAGCAGTTCTTC.

J is TRBJ2-3 and V is TRBV7-9, with 10 nucleotides matching TRBD2. The CDR3 contains 16 residues. The germline CDR1 and CDR2 sequences are SEHNR and FQNEAQ (reference sequence). Trimming at V came to 10 bases and at J to 4 bases, leaving 14 bases not matched to a gene. CDR3 amino acids: CATGGRLAGDADTQYF. The CDR3 coding sequence is TGTGCCACCGGGGGGAGGCTAGCGGGGGACGCAGATACGCAGTATTTT.

The chain recombines TRBV2 with TRBJ2-5, with 11 bases lining up with TRBD2. The CDR3 is 15 residues long. Germline trimming cut 8 bases from V and 7 bases from J; bases unmatched to any gene: 12. Germline CDR1 is SNHLY and CDR2 is FYNNEI. The CDR3 nucleotides read TGTGCCAGCTCTCTACCTAGCGGGGGGATTGGGACCCAGTACTTC. Translation gives CASSLPSGGIGTQYF.

V and J are TRBV7-8 and TRBJ1-1; 9 bases map to TRBD1. Per germline, CDR1 SGHVS and CDR2 FQNEAQ. The V gene end was trimmed by 5 bases and the J gene end by 5 bases; junction bases not matched to a gene: 12. The CDR3 is made up of 16 amino acids. The CDR3: CASSPKWDRDPTEAFF. For the CDR3, the DNA is TGTGCCAGCAGCCCTAAGTGGGACAGGGACCCGACTGAAGCTTTCTTT.

The chain couples TRBV19 to TRBJ1-1; D perhaps matches TRBD1 (5 bases). The germline CDR1 and CDR2 sequences are LNHDA and SQIVND (reference sequence). The V end lost 4 bases, the J end lost 7 bases, and 13 bases lay between the germline ends. The CDR3 extends over 13 amino acids. This CDR3 reads CASSKKAGLEAFF. The DNA of the CDR3 is TGTGCCAGTAGTAAAAAAGCGGGGCTTGAAGCTTTCTTT.

V usage is TRBV7-9 and J usage is TRBJ1-3, with 9 bases matching TRBD1. The CDR3 is 19 amino acids. V dropped 1 base and J dropped 0; count of bases not matched to a gene: 10. Germline V CDR1 and CDR2: SEHNR, FQNEAQ (reference sequence). The chain's CDR3 is CASSLEGQGRGFSGNTIYF. DNA for the CDR3: TGTGCCAGCAGCTTAGAGGGACAGGGAAGAGGATTCTCTGGAAACACCATATATTTT.

This chain uses TRBV12-5 with TRBJ1-6; 7 bases are shared with TRBD1. The ends lost 4 bases at V and 1 base at J; junction bases unmatched: 4. The CDR3 has 16 residues. The germline gives CDR1 LGHNT, CDR2 FRNRAP. CDR3 amino acids: CASGSGGGSYNSPLHF. The CDR3 DNA follows: TGTGCTAGTGGTTCAGGGGGAGGATCCTATAATTCACCCCTCCACTTT.

The gene calls are TRBV5-4 and TRBJ2-5, with 8 bases fitting TRBD2. The J call may be wrong; the DNA end is better matched by TRBJ2-7. The CDR3 totals 12 residues. CDR1 SGHNT and CDR2 YYREEE come from the germline V gene (reference sequence). CDR3 DNA sequence: TGTGCCAGCAGCGCGGGGGGCCTCGAGCAGTACTTC. This codes for CASSAGGLEQYF.

This chain links TRBV6-5 with TRBJ1-2; 7 bases fit TRBD1. CDR1 is MNHEY, CDR2 SVGAGI, per germline. V shed 4 bases, J shed 7 bases, and the junction held 6 bases outside the gene matches. The CDR3 contains 13 residues. CDR3: CASSFIRQGGYTF. The CDR3 coding sequence is TGTGCCAGCAGTTTCATCCGACAGGGTGGCTACACCTTC.

This chain uses TRBV2 with TRBJ2-5; 7 bases fit TRBD1. The CDR3 covers 15 residues. The germline V gene encodes CDR1 SNHLY and CDR2 FYNNEI. V dropped 6 bases and J dropped 2; count of bases not matched to a gene: 9. The CDR3 loop reads CASSLLQDRQETQYF. The CDR3 nucleotides read TGTGCCAGCAGCTTGCTTCAGGACAGGCAAGAGACCCAGTACTTC.

Comments on this clone: One junction end disagrees with the germline gene, perhaps due to a read error. The V call is TRBV2, the J call TRBJ2-1; possible D gene TRBD1, 6 bases. The germline V gene has CDR1 SNHLY and CDR2 FYNNEI. The CDR3 is 13 residues long. The CDR3 DNA reads as TGTGCCAGCATATCAGGGGCCGGATATGAGCAGCTCTTC. Translating gives CASISGAGYEQLF.

This clone showed up just a few times. V gene TRBV18 combines with J gene TRBJ2-5; D gene ambiguous. Germline loops: CDR1 KGHSH, CDR2 LQKENI. Deletions cut 4 bases from V and 5 bases from J, with 11 bases between. The CDR3 runs 13 residues. CDR3 bases: TGTGCCAGCTCACGATCTAGAACGGAGACCCAGTACTTC. This codes for CASSRSRTETQYF.

The chain carries TRBV19 and TRBJ2-7; TRBD1 is a possible D gene (7 bases). The CDR3 contains 15 residues. V lost 5 bases to trimming and J lost 1 base, with 15 bases between them. From germline, CDR1 is LNHDA and CDR2 SQIVND (reference sequence). Written as DNA, the CDR3 is TGTGCCAGTAGTGGAGGGACAGTGTTTTCCTACGAGCAGTACTTC. It encodes CASSGGTVFSYEQYF.

Turning to this clone: The junction departs from germline at one end; a sequencing error may be responsible. V and J are TRBV7-6 and TRBJ2-5; D gene unclear. This CDR3 comprises 12 residues. CDR1 SGHVS and CDR2 FNYEAQ come from the germline V gene. This CDR3 is CAGSSYQETQYF. CDR3 nucleotide sequence: TGTGCCGGCAGCTCGTACCAAGAGACCCAGTACTTC. The full variable domain, with the rest looked up from reference TRBV7-6 and TRBJ2-5, is GAGVSQSPRYKVTKRGQDVALRCDPISGHVSLYWYRQALGQGPEFLTYFNYEAQQDKSGLPNDRFSAERPEGSISTLTIQRTEQRDSAMYRCAGSSYQETQYFGPGTRLLVL.

As for this clone: This same CDR3 is encoded by further DNA sequences in the sample. This chain connects TRBV20-1 to TRBJ1-1, with D tentatively TRBD1 (5 bases). The germline CDR1 and CDR2 sequences are DFQATT and SNEGSKA (reference sequence). CDR3 length equals 11 residues. The V end was cut by 3 bases, the J end by 5 bases, with 7 bases between. Here the CDR3 reads CSARGGTEAFF. In nucleotides, the CDR3 is TGCAGTGCTAGGGGGGGAACTGAAGCTTTCTTT.

The rearrangement uses TRBV27 and TRBJ1-5, with TRBD1 matching 8 bases. The CDR3 has 14 amino acids. The germline V gene encodes CDR1 MNHEY and CDR2 SMNVEV (reference sequence). The V gene end was trimmed by 7 bases and the J gene end by 4 bases; junction bases not matched to a gene: 6. The CDR3 DNA is TGTGCCAGCAAGGAAACAGGGGGAAATCAGCCCCAGCATTTT. This encodes CASKETGGNQPQHF.

In its sample, this clone was seen a few times. This chain uses TRBV29-1 with TRBJ2-7; 7 positions agree with TRBD1. CDR3 length: 13 residues. J was trimmed by 2 bases and V by 7 bases; bases with no gene match: 8. Germline-derived CDR1 and CDR2 are SQVTM and ANQGSEA. CDR3 sequence reads: CSASEGAAYEQYF. CDR3 nucleotide sequence: TGCAGCGCCTCCGAGGGGGCCGCCTACGAGCAGTACTTC.

V gene TRBV2 combines with J gene TRBJ2-5, with a weak D call TRBD2 (6 bases). The ends were cut back, 1 base at V and 5 bases at J, with 8 bases in the middle. This CDR3 has 13 amino acids. Germline-derived CDR1 and CDR2 are SNHLY and FYNNEI. This CDR3 is CASSEGLAETQYF. The CDR3 DNA sequence: TGTGCCAGCAGTGAAGGGCTAGCGGAGACCCAGTACTTC.

The genes are TRBV18 and TRBJ2-7; 8 bases are a match to TRBD1. Per the germline V gene, CDR1 is KGHSH and CDR2 is LQKENI. This CDR3 has 14 amino acids. V shed 2 bases and J 2 bases; nucleotides not matched to a gene: 2. The CDR3 protein is CASSPGRGPYEQYF. The DNA of the CDR3 is TGTGCCAGCTCACCAGGCAGGGGGCCCTACGAGCAGTACTTC.

About this clone: Other nucleotide sequences from this sample produce the same CDR3. The CDR3 region is CASSLAGGETQYF. CDR3 nucleotide sequence: TGCGCCAGCAGCCTCGCGGGGGGGGAGACCCAGTACTTC. The chain recombines TRBV5-1 with TRBJ2-5; 9 bases line up with TRBD2. V dropped 4 bases and J dropped 5; count of bases not matched to a gene: 3. The CDR3 has 13 amino acids. Per the germline V gene, CDR1 is SGHRS and CDR2 is YFSETQ. Together with reference TRBV5-1 and TRBJ2-5, the CDR3 gives the full variable domain: KAGVTQTPRYLIKTRGQQVTLSCSPISGHRSVSWYQQTPGQGLQFLFEYFSETQRNKGNFPGRFSGRQFSNSRSEMNVSTLELGDSALYLCASSLAGGETQYFGPGTRLLVL.

The chain has TRBV18 and TRBJ2-7; 8 bases are a match to TRBD2. The germline V gene encodes CDR1 KGHSH and CDR2 LQKENI. With 8 bases clipped from V and 3 bases from J, the junction kept 3 bases outside the gene matches. The CDR3 runs 12 residues. The CDR3 region is CASRGGLYEQYF. In DNA, the CDR3 is TGTGCCAGCCGGGGGGGTCTCTACGAGCAGTACTTC. Full variable domain (remainder filled in from reference TRBV18 and TRBJ2-7): NAGVMQNPRHLVRRRGQEARLRCSPMKGHSHVYWYRQLPEEGLKFMVYLQKENIIDESGMPKERFSAEFPKEGPSILRIQQVVRGDSAAYFCASRGGLYEQYFGPGTRLTVT.